Sequencing of this T cell receptor beta chain was carried out in a study of cytomegalovirus exposure and HLA in healthy donors. Study results and limitations: The authors excluded some V segments, including TRBV6-2 and TRBV6-3, as indistinguishable.

Trimming left V 0 bases short and J 3 bases short, with 8 bases between. Germline V gene lookup returns CDR1 SGHVS and CDR2 FQNEAQ. The length of the CDR3 is 14 residues. With 60 Vbeta and 13 Jbeta primers, the PCR was carried out. Libraries were prepared by immunoSEQ multiplex PCR; TCRdb keeps only in-frame clonotypes and omits some of them. Of 150,000 to 200,000 clones in the sample, roughly 82% are singletons; the top ten hold 1.5% to 2%. Notes on this clone: Its antigen is currently unknown.

The chain recombines TRBV7-8 with TRBJ2-5, with D possibly TRBD1 on 5 matching bases. This receptor was identified in a woman in her twenties or thirties in good health and CMV-seronegative. Sequences were obtained from PBMCs. CDR3 protein: CASSLANRKETQYF. The CDR3 DNA reads TGTGCCAGCAGCTTAGCGAACAGGAAAGAGACCCAGTACTTC. The full variable domain, with the rest looked up from reference TRBV7-8 and TRBJ2-5, is GAGVSQSPRYKVAKRGQDVALRCDPISGHVSLFWYQQALGQGPEFLTYFQNEAQLDKSGLPSDRFFAERPEGSVSTLKIQRTQQEDSAVYLCASSLANRKETQYFGPGTRLLVL.